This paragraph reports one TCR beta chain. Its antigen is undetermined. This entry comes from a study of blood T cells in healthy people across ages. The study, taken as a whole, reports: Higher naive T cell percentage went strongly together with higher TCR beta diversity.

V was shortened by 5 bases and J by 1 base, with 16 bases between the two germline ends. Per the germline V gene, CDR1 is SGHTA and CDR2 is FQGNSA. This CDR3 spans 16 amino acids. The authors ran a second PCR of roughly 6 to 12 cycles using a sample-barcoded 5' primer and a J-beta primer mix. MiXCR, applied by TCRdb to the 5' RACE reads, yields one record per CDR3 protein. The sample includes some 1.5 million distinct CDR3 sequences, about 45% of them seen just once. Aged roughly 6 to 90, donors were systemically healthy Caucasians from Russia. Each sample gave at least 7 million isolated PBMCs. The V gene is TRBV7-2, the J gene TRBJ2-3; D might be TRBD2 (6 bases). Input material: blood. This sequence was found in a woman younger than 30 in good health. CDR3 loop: CASSLAPGVGTDTQYF. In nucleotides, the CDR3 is TGTGCCAGCAGCCTCGCACCGGGAGTAGGCACAGATACGCAGTATTTT. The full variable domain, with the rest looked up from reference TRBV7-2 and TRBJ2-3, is GAGVSQSPSNKVTEKGKDVELRCDPISGHTALYWYRQSLGQGLEFLIYFQGNSAPDKSGLPSDRFSAERTGGSVSTLTIQRTQQEDSAVYLCASSLAPGVGTDTQYFGPGTRLTVL.